The clone carrying this T cell receptor beta chain was seen a few times. Its antigen is not identified. This entry belongs to a study of CD8+ T cells in alopecia areata. Study-level background: Among treated patients, oral tofacitinib was administered at 5 to 10 mg twice daily. Notes on the study in general: Across lesional scalp, and particularly alopecia totalis/universalis, clonality surpassed that of normal scalp.

TCR sequencing used cDNA made by reverse transcription of extracted RNA. Sequencing was performed with immunoSEQ multiplex PCR; in TCRdb, only in-frame clones are kept and a portion is missing. The sample has about 140,000 clones; roughly 64% are singletons. Those with alopecia areata gave lesional scalp punch biopsies and peripheral blood. The CDR3 is 15 residues long. Between the trimmed V and J ends, which lost 6 bases and 0 bases, there was a span of 12 bases. In germline, CDR1 is LGHNT, CDR2 FRNRAP. The sample here was CD4+ T cells sorted from blood, taken at week 0. This clonotype originated in a human donor with alopecia areata. The chain recombines TRBV12-5 with TRBJ2-1; D might be TRBD1 (6 bases). CDR3 sequence (DNA): TGTGCTAGTGGCCATGGACAGAGCTCCTACAATGAGCAGTTCTTC. Amino acid sequence: CASGHGQSSYNEQFF.